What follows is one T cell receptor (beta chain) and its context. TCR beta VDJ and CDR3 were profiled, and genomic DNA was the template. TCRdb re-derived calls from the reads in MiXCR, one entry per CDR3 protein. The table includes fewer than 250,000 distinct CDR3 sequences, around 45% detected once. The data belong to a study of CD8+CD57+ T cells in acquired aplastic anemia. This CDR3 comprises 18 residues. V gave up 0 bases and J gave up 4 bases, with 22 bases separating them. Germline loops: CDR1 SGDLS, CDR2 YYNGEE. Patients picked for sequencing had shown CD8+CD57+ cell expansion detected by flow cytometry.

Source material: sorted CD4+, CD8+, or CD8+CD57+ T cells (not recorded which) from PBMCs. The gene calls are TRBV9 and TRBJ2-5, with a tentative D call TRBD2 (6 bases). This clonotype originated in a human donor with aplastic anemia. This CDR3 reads CASSVVRASRDFRETQYF. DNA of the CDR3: TGTGCCAGCAGCGTAGTTCGGGCTAGCAGGGACTTCCGAGAGACCCAGTACTTC. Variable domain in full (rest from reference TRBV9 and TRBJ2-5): DSGVTQTPKHLITATGQRVTLRCSPRSGDLSVYWYQQSLDQGLQFLIQYYNGEERAKGNILERFSAQQFPDLHSELNLSSLELGDSALYFCASSVVRASRDFRETQYFGPGTRLLVL.